A single sample gave rise to the 31 T cell receptor beta chains below, sequenced in a study of shared clonotypes between healthy human individuals. Method: immunoSEQ multiplex PCR; TCRdb's copy keeps in-frame clones and lacks some. The sample consists of over 95,000 clones, approximately 70% of them appearing once. The specimen was memory CD8+ T cells sorted from blood. Subset defined: CD45RO+ cells pooled with CCR7-negative TemRA cells. Source of these receptors: a woman aged 25 to 39 in good health.

The chain couples TRBV5-6 to TRBJ2-5; 12 bases line up with TRBD2. The J call may be wrong; the DNA end is better matched by TRBJ2-7. The CDR3 has 15 amino acids. CDR1 and CDR2 from the germline V gene are SGHDT and YYEEEE. CDR3 loop: CASSETSGSIYEQYF. In nucleotides, the CDR3 is TGTGCCAGCAGTGAGACTAGCGGGAGCATCTACGAGCAGTACTTC.

The chain carries TRBV27 and TRBJ2-7, with D perhaps assigned TRBD1 or TRBD2 (5 bases each). The germline V gene has CDR1 MNHEY and CDR2 SMNVEV (reference sequence). Trimming pared 4 bases from V and 7 bases from J, leaving 14 bases between. The CDR3 has 13 amino acids. The CDR3 loop reads CASSYSGRSEQYF. The CDR3 coding sequence is TGTGCCAGCAGTTACTCGGGACGGTCGGAGCAGTACTTC.

V gene TRBV6-5 combines with J gene TRBJ2-7; a weak D match, TRBD1 (6 bases). V lost 6 bases to trimming and J lost 1 base, with 16 bases between them. Germline V CDR1 and CDR2: MNHEY, SVGAGI. The CDR3 extends over 15 amino acids. CDR3 amino acids: CASRPGQNPSYEQYF. CDR3 in DNA: TGTGCCAGCAGACCCGGACAGAACCCTTCCTACGAGCAGTACTTC.

This chain connects TRBV30 to TRBJ1-3; D uncertain. Germline loops: CDR1 GTSNPN, CDR2 SVGIG (reference sequence). The V gene lost 5 bases and the J gene lost 0 bases, with 5 bases spanning the gap. This CDR3 has 12 residues. This CDR3 reads CAWEFSGNTIYF. The DNA of the CDR3 is TGTGCCTGGGAGTTCTCTGGAAACACCATATATTTT. The full variable domain, rest sourced from reference TRBV30 and TRBJ1-3, is SQTIHQWPATLVQPVGSPLSLECTVEGTSNPNLYWYRQAAGRGLQLLFYSVGIGQISSEVPQNLSASRPQDRQFILSSKKLLLSDSGFYLCAWEFSGNTIYFGEGSWLTVV.

The genes are TRBV25-1 and TRBJ2-7; 12 positions match TRBD2. Germline CDR1 is MGHDK and CDR2 is SYGVNS. Trimming removed 1 base from V and 5 bases from J; junction bases left unmatched: 12. The CDR3 has 18 amino acids. In DNA, the CDR3 is TGTGCCAGCAGTGAATGGAGGCTAGCGGGAGGGTTTTCCCACGAGCAGTACTTC. It translates to CASSEWRLAGGFSHEQYF.

This clone was seen only once. The chain is built from TRBV27 and TRBJ2-3; the D is unclear. The CDR3 runs 14 residues. CDR1 is MNHEY and CDR2 is SMNVEV in the germline V gene (reference sequence). Trimming took 2 bases from V and 5 from J, leaving 11 bases between them. The CDR3 is CASSLSIQLDTQYF. In DNA, the CDR3 is TGTGCCAGCAGTTTAAGCATCCAGTTAGATACGCAGTATTTT.

This chain uses TRBV5-1 with TRBJ2-6; D gene ambiguous. The CDR3 has 16 residues. V lost 1 base, J lost 0 bases, and 8 bases lay in between. Germline V gene data show CDR1 as SGHRS and CDR2 as YFSETQ. The CDR3 region has the DNA TGCGCCAGCAGCTTGCCAGGATCCTCTGGGGCCAACGTCCTGACTTTC. Its protein product is CASSLPGSSGANVLTF.

The chain uses TRBV5-1 and TRBJ2-1; D gene ambiguous. Germline CDR1 and CDR2: SGHRS and YFSETQ. The ends were cut back, 6 bases at V and 0 bases at J, with 10 bases in the middle. The length of the CDR3 is 14 residues. Here the CDR3 DNA reads TGCGCCAGCATCGGTGGTGCCTCCTACAATGAGCAGTTCTTC. Protein product: CASIGGASYNEQFF.

J is TRBJ1-1 and V is TRBV6-4; D unclear. Trimming took 0 bases from V and 5 from J, leaving 7 bases between them. The CDR3 has 13 residues. Per germline, CDR1 MRHNA and CDR2 SNTAGT. The CDR3: CASSDSEQTEAFF. DNA of the CDR3: TGTGCCAGCAGTGACTCGGAACAAACTGAAGCTTTCTTT.

V usage is TRBV5-4 and J usage is TRBJ1-1; D might be TRBD1 (5 bases). Germline CDR1 reads SGHNT; CDR2 reads YYREEE (reference sequence). The CDR3 loop spans 15 amino acids. Trimming shortened V by 3 bases and J by 1 base, and 13 bases separated the two germline ends. The chain's CDR3 is CASSWEGPANTEAFF. DNA of the CDR3: TGTGCCAGCAGCTGGGAGGGACCCGCGAACACTGAAGCTTTCTTT.

This chain joins TRBV5-1 and TRBJ2-7, with TRBD2 matching 13 bases. V was clipped by 1 base and J by 5 bases; unmatched bases: 15. The CDR3 has 19 residues. CDR1 and CDR2 (germline): SGHRS, YFSETQ. In nucleotides, the CDR3 is TGCGCCAGCAGCTTGAGAGGTTTGGCGGGACTAGCGGGATATCACGAGCAGTACTTC. It specifies CASSLRGLAGLAGYHEQYF.

This chain links TRBV4-2 with TRBJ2-7; 9 nucleotides agree with TRBD2. Per the germline V gene, CDR1 is LGHNA and CDR2 is YNFKEQ. The J segment lost 6 bases and the V segment lost 1 base, leaving 10 bases of the junction unmatched. This CDR3 has 16 amino acids. This CDR3 is CASSQAISGSFAEQYF. The CDR3 DNA reads TGTGCCAGCAGCCAAGCAATTAGCGGGAGTTTTGCCGAGCAGTACTTC.

This clone was recorded many times. The rearrangement uses TRBV6-1 and TRBJ2-7; D is possibly TRBD2 (5 bases). The CDR3 is 14 residues long. The V end lost 3 bases, the J end lost 5 bases, and 14 bases lay between the germline ends. CDR1 and CDR2 from the germline V gene are MNHNS and SASEGT. CDR3 sequence: CASSEDWESDEQYF. Here the CDR3 DNA reads TGTGCCAGCAGTGAGGACTGGGAGTCCGACGAGCAGTACTTC.

This clone was observed once. The chain links TRBV10-3 to TRBJ2-7; D possibly matches TRBD1 or TRBD2 (5 bases each). The germline gives CDR1 ENHRY, CDR2 SYGVKD. The CDR3 spans 16 residues. V lost 3 bases, J lost 2 bases, and 17 bases lay in between. The CDR3 loop reads CAISDLGRIYAYEQYF. The CDR3 nucleotides are TGTGCCATCAGTGACCTGGGACGTATCTATGCCTACGAGCAGTACTTC.

This clone was seen a few times. The V call is TRBV29-1, the J call TRBJ2-4; D remains unclear. Trimming took off 3 bases at V and 7 bases at J, with 10 bases between the two ends. Germline lookup yields CDR1 SQVTM and CDR2 ANQGSEA. The CDR3 consists of 12 residues. This CDR3 reads CSVERLGNIQYF. The CDR3, as DNA: TGCAGCGTTGAGCGACTTGGGAACATTCAGTACTTC.

This chain links TRBV25-1 with TRBJ2-2, with 8 bases matching TRBD2. Germline trimming cut 8 bases from V and 4 bases from J; bases unmatched to any gene: 6. This CDR3 is built from 14 residues. Germline-derived CDR1 and CDR2 are MGHDK and SYGVNS. CDR3 region: CASLSGTGTGELFF. DNA for the CDR3: TGTGCCAGCCTTAGCGGGACGGGCACCGGGGAGCTGTTTTTT.

The chain joins TRBV2 to TRBJ1-2; TRBD1 aligns across 7 bases. This CDR3 comprises 15 residues. V shed 7 bases, J shed 4 bases, and the junction held 12 bases outside the gene matches. The germline gives CDR1 SNHLY, CDR2 FYNNEI. The DNA of the CDR3 is TGTGCCAGCACCGAGTTACAGGGGACCCCCTATGGCTACACCTTC. Translated: CASTELQGTPYGYTF.

This clone was observed a few times. The rearrangement joins TRBV2 to TRBJ2-7; tentatively, D is TRBD1 (6 bases). With 4 bases removed from V and 5 bases from J, the gap between germline ends came to 15 bases. CDR1 SNHLY and CDR2 FYNNEI come from the germline V gene. This CDR3 comprises 14 residues. The CDR3 sequence: CASSASGVRDEQYF. The CDR3 region has the DNA TGTGCCAGCAGTGCATCAGGGGTCCGGGACGAGCAGTACTTC.

The CDR3 DNA follows: TGTGCCAGCAGTTTGCCAGGGGGCACTGAAAAACTGTTTTTT. Translating it yields CASSLPGGTEKLFF. The chain is built from TRBV6-6 and TRBJ1-4; 8 nucleotides agree with TRBD1. Germline V gives CDR1 MNHNY, CDR2 SVGAGI (reference sequence). The length of the CDR3 is 14 residues. Unmatched junction bases numbered 5, after V lost 4 bases and J lost 7 bases.

The genes are TRBV29-1 and TRBJ1-1; D may be TRBD1 (6 bases). Germline loops: CDR1 SQVTM, CDR2 ANQGSEA. The CDR3 covers 15 residues. The V and J ends lost 0 bases and 4 bases respectively, with 15 bases between them. For the CDR3, the DNA is TGCAGCGTTGAAGAGCTAGAGACAGGCCCCACTGAAGCTTTCTTT. Encoded protein: CSVEELETGPTEAFF.

As concerns this clone: This may be a read error: a much more frequent sequence differs by one nucleotide. The rearrangement joins TRBV4-1 to TRBJ1-1; TRBD1 aligns across 12 bases. CDR3 length: 16 residues. V shed 0 bases and J 7 bases; nucleotides not matched to a gene: 6. Per germline, CDR1 MGHRA and CDR2 YSYEKL. CDR3 region: CASSQDGGTGGNEAFF. The DNA for the CDR3 is TGCGCCAGCAGCCAAGACGGTGGGACAGGGGGCAATGAAGCTTTCTTT.

The gene calls are TRBV28 and TRBJ2-7, with 11 nucleotides matching TRBD2. Germline values: CDR1 MDHEN, CDR2 SYDVKM. V shed 1 base, J shed 4 bases, and the junction held 3 bases outside the gene matches. CDR3 length: 15 residues. CDR3 DNA sequence: TGTGCCAGCAGTTTATCTGCTAGCGGGAGGTACGAGCAGTACTTC. Its translation: CASSLSASGRYEQYF.

CDR3 DNA: TGTGCCAGCCTCGGGCGCCGTAAAAAGCCCAAAGCTTTCTTT. This sequence encodes CASLGRRKKPKAFF. The chain recombines TRBV28 with TRBJ1-1; D unresolved. The CDR3 runs to 14 residues. Deletions cut 8 bases from V and 9 bases from J, with 22 bases between. Germline-derived CDR1 and CDR2 are MDHEN and SYDVKM.

The V gene is TRBV28, the J gene TRBJ1-3; D remains ambiguous. Germline V gene lookup returns CDR1 MDHEN and CDR2 SYDVKM. The CDR3 is made up of 19 amino acids. V was cut by 5 bases and J by 0 bases, with 23 bases left in between. The CDR3: CASSIHRDGRIISGNTIYF. The CDR3, as DNA: TGTGCCAGCAGTATCCACCGCGACGGCCGCATCATCTCTGGAAACACCATATATTTT.

This clone came up a few times. V gene TRBV27 combines with J gene TRBJ2-6; possibly TRBD1 for D (5 bases). This CDR3 region has 18 residues. The V end lost 4 bases, the J end lost 0 bases, and 16 bases lay between the germline ends. Germline V gene data show CDR1 as MNHEY and CDR2 as SMNVEV (reference sequence). CDR3 loop: CASSSEQERLSGANVLTF. CDR3 nucleotide sequence: TGTGCCAGCAGTTCAGAACAGGAAAGACTCTCTGGGGCCAACGTCCTGACTTTC.

This clone was seen only a few times. V usage is TRBV21-1 and J usage is TRBJ2-5; the D call of TRBD2 is as the table states it, not checked on the DNA. The J call may be wrong; the DNA end is better matched by TRBJ2-7. TRBV21-1 is classified as a pseudogene. The CDR3 sequence is 14 residues long. In DNA, the CDR3 is TGTGCCAGCAGCAAAGGACTAGCGGCCTACGAGCAGTACTTC. It codes for CASSKGLAAYEQYF.

V is TRBV20-1 and J is TRBJ2-7; D is unclear. The germline CDR1 and CDR2 sequences are DFQATT and SNEGSKA (reference sequence). The CDR3 has 9 residues. The CDR3 DNA is TGCAAATCGTCCTACGAGCAGTACTTC. Translating it yields CKSSYEQYF.

The chain links TRBV25-1 to TRBJ2-2; D gene uncertain. The CDR3 has 14 residues. Germline assignment: CDR1 MGHDK and CDR2 SYGVNS. The ends were cut back, 4 bases at V and 8 bases at J, with 14 bases in the middle. CDR3 residues: CASSGANGRGELFF. DNA for the CDR3: TGTGCCAGCAGTGGGGCCAATGGTCGAGGGGAGCTGTTTTTT. The whole variable domain, remainder taken from reference TRBV25-1 and TRBJ2-2, is EADIYQTPRYLVIGTGKKITLECSQTMGHDKMYWYQQDPGMELHLIHYSYGVNSTEKGDLSSESTVSRIRTEHFPLTLESARPSHTSQYLCASSGANGRGELFFGEGSRLTVL.

The chain is built from TRBV7-8 and TRBJ2-7, with TRBD2 as a possible D gene (6 bases). The V gene lost 5 bases and the J gene lost 2 bases, with 16 bases spanning the gap. Germline values: CDR1 SGHVS, CDR2 FQNEAQ. This CDR3 is built from 15 residues. The CDR3 here is CASSPGNSGTYEQYF. CDR3 DNA: TGTGCCAGCAGCCCGGGTAATAGCGGCACCTACGAGCAGTACTTC.

The rearrangement uses TRBV11-1 and TRBJ2-5; D remains ambiguous. The DNA end favors TRBJ2-7, so the J call may be wrong. Germline CDR1 and CDR2: SGHAT and FQDESV (reference sequence). The CDR3 has 14 residues. The CDR3 region is CASSFRQRPYEQYF. The DNA of the CDR3 is TGTGCCAGCAGCTTCCGGCAACGGCCCTACGAGCAGTACTTC.

The chain carries TRBV5-1 and TRBJ2-7; 9 bases are a match to TRBD2. Germline-derived CDR1 and CDR2 are SGHRS and YFSETQ. The CDR3 length is 15 residues. J gave up 6 bases and V 4 bases, and 11 bases lay outside the gene matches. The CDR3 loop reads CASSVTGTSLPEQYF. DNA for the CDR3: TGCGCCAGCAGCGTAACCGGGACTAGCTTACCCGAGCAGTACTTC.